The clone carrying this T cell receptor (beta chain) was seen only once. The antigen remains unidentified. This entry comes from a study of cytomegalovirus exposure and HLA in healthy donors. TCRdb keeps only in-frame clones here, not all; method: immunoSEQ multiplex PCR. The top ten clones hold about 1.2% of a sample with tens of thousands of clones, roughly 90% of them seen once. The V and J ends lost 4 bases and 0 bases respectively, with 10 bases between them. Germline-derived CDR1 and CDR2 are SGHVS and FQNEAQ. CDR3 size: 14 residues. Findings of the study overall: Rare sequences made up most TCRs, while some public TCRs were found in many donors. A few chains linked to CMV were shown in vitro to be specific for CMV antigens.

V gene TRBV7-8 combines with J gene TRBJ2-7; maybe TRBD2 (6 bases). The TCR was taken from a woman in her late teens or twenties in good health and CMV-seronegative. Sequenced material: PBMCs. The DNA of the CDR3 is TGTGCCAGCAGCTGGGGGACTGCCTCCTACGAGCAGTACTTC. Amino acid sequence: CASSWGTASYEQYF.